This TCR beta chain emerged from a study of CXCR3-negative and CXCR3-positive naive CD8 T cells. General study results and limits: Researchers reported similar TRBV-TRBJ usage in naive CXCR3-negative and CXCR3-positive cells, though memory differed. Upon cryopreservation, CXCR3 expression partially decreased, and most assays used fresh PBMCs. CXCR3-positive naive cells carried more hydrophobic TRB CDR3s than CXCR3-negative ones. Across naive subsets, surface CD5 expression was comparable, and TCR strength was inferred from properties of the TRB CDR3.

Via 5' RACE with UMI labels, TRB cDNA libraries were prepared. Following a re-call of the 5' RACE reads, TCRdb has one entry per CDR3 protein and lacks DNA. Its listing shows about 120,000 distinct CDR3 sequences. Turning to this clonotype: Its antigen is not identified.

The CDR3 is made up of 12 amino acids. Germline CDR1 is SEHNR and CDR2 is FQNEAQ (reference sequence). The sample taken for sequencing was naive CXCR3- CD8+ T cells from blood. Stated subset: CD45RO-CCR7+CD27+CD95- naive CD8+ T cells lacking CXCR3 (TNR3-). V gene TRBV7-9 combines with J gene TRBJ2-7. The TCR comes from a human donor in good health. Some clones in this sample may be carry-over from other donors' samples. CDR3: CASRGSSYEQYF.